The T cell receptor (beta chain) under discussion was sequenced for a study of T cell repertoires in cytomegalovirus infection. Via MiXCR, TCRdb re-called the reads, giving one row per CDR3 protein. Of over 100,000 distinct CDR3 sequences in the sample, more than 15% were seen once. This clonotype was seen at least ten times. No antigen is known for it. The V segment lost 11 bases and the J segment 3 bases; nucleotides outside the gene matches: 5. This CDR3 is 13 amino acids long. CDR1 ENHRY and CDR2 SYGVKD come from the germline V gene. General observations from the study: Dominant in the ex vivo response were TCR beta clonotypes restricted by HLA-C and specific for CMV.

V is TRBV10-3 and J is TRBJ1-3; 9 nucleotides align to TRBD1. The sequenced sample consisted of PBMCs. The origin of this receptor is a human donor in good health (CMV status not recorded). Some clones in this sample may be carry-over from other donors' samples. The CDR3 nucleotides are TGTGCCTCAACGGGACAGGGTGGAAACACCATATATTTT. Its translation: CASTGQGGNTIYF.